Each of the 4 T cell receptor beta chains below was sequenced from the same sample in a study of vaccination effects on CD4 cells after COVID-19. CD4+ T cell isolation took place after approximately 11 days of culture. These TCRs' antigens remain unknown. The table came from immunoSEQ multiplex PCR; TCRdb's copy has only in-frame clones and leaves some out. The sample yields more than 30,000 clones, around two thirds seen once. The material sequenced was CD4+ T cells from PBMCs cultured without peptide, taken before COVID-19 vaccination. The receptors shown here come from a human donor who received a COVID-19 vaccine.

V usage is TRBV3-1 (or the pseudogene TRBV3-2) and J usage is TRBJ1-2; no clear D gene. This CDR3 is built from 16 residues. Trimming pared 0 bases from V and 0 bases from J, leaving 11 bases between. Germline V gene sequence: CDR1 LGHDT, CDR2 YNNKEL (reference sequence). The CDR3 DNA reads as TGTGCCAGCAGCCAAGATTGGCAAGGAGCTAACTATGGCTACACCTTC. As protein: CASSQDWQGANYGYTF.

The gene calls are TRBV29-1 and TRBJ2-1; D may be TRBD2 (7 bases). Germline V gene lookup returns CDR1 SQVTM and CDR2 ANQGSEA. V was cut by 4 bases and J by 6 bases, with 10 bases left in between. CDR3 length: 12 residues. CDR3 nucleotides: TGCAGCGTTGGGGGGGGGCCCAATGAGCAGTTCTTC. Its translation is CSVGGGPNEQFF.

This chain joins TRBV10-2 and TRBJ2-1; 9 bases agree with TRBD2. This CDR3 region has 13 residues. From germline, CDR1 is WSHSY and CDR2 SAAADI. V shed 3 bases and J 15 bases; nucleotides not matched to a gene: 9. CDR3 amino acids: CASSDVLAGVTFF. The DNA for the CDR3 is TGCGCCAGCAGTGACGTCTTAGCGGGAGTAACGTTCTTC.

Only one count was recorded for this clone. The chain is built from TRBV4-1 and TRBJ2-6, with 7 bases matching TRBD1. From germline, CDR1 is MGHRA and CDR2 YSYEKL. This CDR3 comprises 16 residues. After removal of 4 bases from V and 0 bases from J, the junction contained 3 bases not matched to a gene. This chain's CDR3 is CASSPGQLSGANVLTF. The CDR3 DNA is TGCGCCAGCAGCCCGGGACAGCTCTCTGGGGCCAACGTCCTGACTTTC.